Listed below are T cell receptor beta chains from one sample, sequenced in a study of early stage breast cancer tumors. Clones were sequenced by immunoSEQ multiplex PCR, and TCRdb holds only the in-frame ones, with some missing. The sample holds 50,000 to 65,000 clones, about nine tenths seen once. Input material: blood. These receptors all stem from a person in their 70s with breast cancer. Both conserved end residues are part of each CDR3. D genes are given only for firm matches. The size field is filled for only some rows; it gives once, few, many or a size class.

clone_size,v_call,d_call,j_call,cdr3_aa,cdr3_nt
-,TRBV18,TRBD2,TRBJ2-2,CASSPLREHTGELFF,TGTGCCAGCTCCCCACTGCGGGAGCACACCGGGGAGCTGTTTTTT
-,TRBV7-9,-,TRBJ2-7,CASSSATERADEQYF,TGTGCCAGCAGCTCCGCGACAGAGCGCGCGGACGAGCAGTACTTC
once,TRBV7-9,TRBD2,TRBJ2-1,CASSLAYTSGRAENEQFF,TGTGCCAGCAGCTTAGCGTACACTAGCGGGAGGGCCGAGAATGAGCAGTTCTTC
-,TRBV29-1,TRBD1,TRBJ2-3,CSVVRDRGPKVTDTQYF,TGCAGCGTTGTTCGCGACAGGGGACCCAAAGTCACAGATACGCAGTATTTT
-,TRBV5-1,TRBD1,TRBJ2-7,CATYTGTGSYEQYF,TGCGCCACCTACACCGGGACAGGGTCCTACGAGCAGTACTTC
-,TRBV5-4,-,TRBJ1-6,CASSLMPRDSPLHF,TGTGCCAGCAGCTTGATGCCCAGGGATTCACCCCTCCACTTT
-,TRBV7-6,TRBD2,TRBJ2-7,CASSLGGLAGSYEQYF,TGTGCCAGCAGCTTAGGGGGACTAGCGGGCTCCTACGAGCAGTACTTC
-,TRBV19,-,TRBJ1-5,CASSIGRYQPQHF,TGTGCCAGTAGTATAGGCAGGTATCAGCCCCAGCATTTT
few,TRBV9,TRBD1,TRBJ2-1,CASSVRGRTGGNNEQFF,TGTGCCAGCAGCGTGCGAGGTCGTACAGGGGGCAACAATGAGCAGTTCTTC
-,TRBV2,-,TRBJ1-4,CASSPPVPPNEKLFF,TGTGCCAGCAGTCCCCCGGTACCCCCTAATGAAAAACTGTTTTTT
once,TRBV6-1,-,TRBJ1-2,CASSEISSLINYGYTF,TGTGCCAGCAGTGAAATCTCAAGCCTCATTAACTATGGCTACACCTTC
once,TRBV9,-,TRBJ2-7,CASSVGGPPYEQYF,TGTGCCAGCAGCGTAGGGGGCCCTCCCTACGAGCAGTACTTC
-,TRBV6-1,-,TRBJ1-5,CASSDQYGGSNQPQHF,TGTGCCAGCAGTGATCAATATGGGGGGAGCAATCAGCCCCAGCATTTT
-,TRBV5-5,TRBD1,TRBJ2-1,CASSLGQGVNEQFF,TGTGCCAGCAGCTTGGGACAGGGGGTCAATGAGCAGTTCTTC
-,TRBV30,-,TRBJ2-5,CAWRAWAQQETQYF,TGTGCCTGGAGGGCGTGGGCGCAGCAAGAGACCCAGTACTTC
-,TRBV19,TRBD1,TRBJ2-5,CATGQGGETQYF,TGTGCCACGGGACAGGGAGGAGAGACCCAGTACTTC
-,TRBV11-2,-,TRBJ1-1,CASSLSRGVAFF,TGTGCCAGCAGCCTAAGTAGGGGCGTAGCTTTCTTT
-,TRBV10-3,-,TRBJ1-3,CATRAGNTIYF,TGTGCCACCAGGGCCGGAAACACCATATATTTT
-,TRBV5-1,TRBD2,TRBJ2-7,CASSLVIGLAGDEQYF,TGCGCCAGCAGCTTGGTAATAGGACTAGCAGGGGACGAGCAGTACTTC
-,TRBV11-2,-,TRBJ1-5,CASSLEYNQPQHF,TGTGCCAGCAGCTTAGAATACAATCAGCCCCAGCATTTT
-,TRBV6-1,-,TRBJ2-7,CASSPRDFYEQYF,TGTGCCAGCAGTCCCCGGGACTTTTACGAGCAGTACTTC
-,TRBV28,-,TRBJ2-7,CASSLSLGGLYEQYF,TGTGCCAGCAGTTTATCTTTAGGGGGTCTCTACGAGCAGTACTTC
once,TRBV5-4,-,TRBJ2-3,CASSTDTDTQYF,TGTGCCAGCAGCACTGACACAGATACGCAGTATTTT
once,TRBV5-1,-,TRBJ2-1,CASSSQGPDNEQFF,TGCGCCAGCAGCTCCCAGGGCCCCGACAATGAGCAGTTCTTC
-,TRBV11-3,TRBD1,TRBJ2-2,CASSQQGMGELFF,TGTGCCAGCAGCCAACAGGGGATGGGGGAGCTGTTTTTT
-,TRBV6-1,-,TRBJ2-1,CASSEGQLVDEQFF,TGTGCCAGCAGTGAAGGGCAACTAGTGGATGAGCAGTTCTTC
-,TRBV2,TRBD1,TRBJ2-1,CASTPGQGPYNEQFF,TGTGCCAGCACACCCGGACAGGGCCCGTACAATGAGCAGTTCTTC
-,TRBV11-2,TRBD1,TRBJ1-1,CASSSNLMTGGRAEAFF,TGTGCCAGCAGCTCCAACCTAATGACAGGGGGAAGGGCTGAAGCTTTCTTT
-,TRBV7-2,-,TRBJ2-1,CASSGDSAYYNEQFF,TGTGCCAGCAGCGGAGACTCCGCATATTACAATGAGCAGTTCTTC
-,TRBV7-2,-,TRBJ1-6,CASSLDRVSPLHF,TGTGCCAGCAGCTTAGACAGGGTCTCACCCCTCCACTTT
-,TRBV5-6,-,TRBJ2-7,CASSLQYYEQYF,TGTGCCAGCAGCTTACAATACTACGAGCAGTACTTC
-,TRBV5-6,-,TRBJ2-5,CASSPLQVLQETQYF,TGTGCCAGCAGCCCCCTTCAGGTCTTGCAAGAGACCCAGTACTTC
-,TRBV14,-,TRBJ2-3,CASSQNRADTQYF,TGTGCCAGCAGCCAAAACAGGGCAGATACGCAGTATTTT
once,TRBV5-1,TRBD1,TRBJ1-1,CASSLRQGGLETEAFF,TGCGCCAGCAGTTTGAGACAGGGGGGATTGGAGACTGAAGCTTTCTTT
-,TRBV28,-,TRBJ1-5,CASRTGSVGNQPQHF,TGTGCCAGCAGAACAGGGAGCGTCGGCAATCAGCCCCAGCATTTT
once,TRBV7-9,-,TRBJ1-3,CASTGTGNTIYF,TGTGCCAGCACAGGGACTGGAAACACCATATATTTT
-,TRBV2,TRBD1,TRBJ2-3,CASSGRTGGADTQYF,TGTGCCAGCAGCGGACGGACAGGGGGCGCGGATACGCAGTATTTT
-,TRBV7-9,TRBD1,TRBJ1-4,CASSFGQGANEKLFF,TGTGCCAGCAGCTTTGGACAGGGGGCTAATGAAAAACTGTTTTTT
few,TRBV4-3,-,TRBJ2-7,CASSHTWTQGEQYF,TGCGCCAGCAGCCATACCTGGACCCAGGGCGAGCAGTACTTC
-,TRBV28,-,TRBJ1-2,CASRRLIGNYGYTF,TGTGCCAGCAGAAGATTAATCGGTAACTATGGCTACACCTTC
once,TRBV7-6,-,TRBJ2-2,CASSSFSESGELFF,TGTGCCAGCAGCTCTTTTAGCGAGAGCGGGGAGCTGTTTTTT
-,TRBV19,-,TRBJ1-3,CASSIRSSGNTIYF,TGTGCCAGTAGTATAAGGAGCTCTGGAAACACCATATATTTT
-,TRBV5-6,-,TRBJ2-1,CASSLTVPPEQFF,TGTGCCAGCAGCCTAACAGTGCCCCCTGAGCAGTTCTTC
-,TRBV5-1,-,TRBJ2-7,CASSAWGVNNEQYF,TGCGCCAGCAGCGCGTGGGGGGTTAATAACGAGCAGTACTTC
-,TRBV9,-,TRBJ2-2,CASSVELAGELFF,TGTGCCAGCAGCGTAGAACTAGCCGGGGAGCTGTTTTTT
few,TRBV9,-,TRBJ2-1,CASSQYNEQFF,TGTGCCAGCAGCCAATACAATGAGCAGTTCTTC
few,TRBV2,TRBD1,TRBJ1-6,CASSGDRTPNSPLHF,TGTGCCAGCAGTGGGGACAGAACTCCGAATTCACCCCTCCACTTT
-,TRBV7-6,-,TRBJ2-7,CASSSGTGWSHEQYF,TGTGCCAGCAGCTCCGGAACAGGGTGGTCCCACGAGCAGTACTTC
-,TRBV28,-,TRBJ1-5,CASSLGWAENQPQHF,TGTGCCAGCAGTTTAGGATGGGCCGAGAATCAGCCCCAGCATTTT
-,TRBV5-1,TRBD1,TRBJ1-1,CASSTSGTGGTEAFF,TGCGCCAGCAGCACTTCTGGGACAGGGGGCACTGAAGCTTTCTTT
-,TRBV19,-,TRBJ2-5,CASSIAGQETQYF,TGTGCCAGTAGTATAGCGGGCCAAGAGACCCAGTACTTC
-,TRBV7-6,-,TRBJ2-2,CASSRGAGTNTGELFF,TGTGCCAGCAGCCGGGGGGCGGGGACGAACACCGGGGAGCTGTTTTTT
-,TRBV4-2,TRBD1,TRBJ2-2,CASSPWGQGNPGELFF,TGTGCCAGCAGCCCGTGGGGACAGGGTAATCCCGGGGAGCTGTTTTTT
-,TRBV30,TRBD1,TRBJ1-2,CAWNSGGAGNGYTF,TGTGCCTGGAATTCAGGGGGCGCCGGCAATGGCTACACCTTC
-,TRBV9,TRBD1,TRBJ1-4,CASSEGAGEKLFF,TGTGCCAGCAGCGAGGGGGCAGGTGAAAAACTGTTTTTT
-,TRBV6-6,-,TRBJ1-4,CASSYSRGLDEKLFF,TGTGCCAGCAGTTACTCACGGGGACTCGATGAAAAACTGTTTTTT
-,TRBV28,-,TRBJ2-7,CASNSADRIHEQYF,TGTGCCAGCAATTCTGCGGACAGAATCCACGAGCAGTACTTC
-,TRBV19,-,TRBJ1-1,CASRETEINTEAFF,TGTGCCAGTAGAGAGACAGAAATTAACACTGAAGCTTTCTTT
-,TRBV9,TRBD1,TRBJ1-2,CASSATGTVRIVRGGYTF,TGTGCCAGCAGCGCAACTGGGACAGTAAGGATAGTTCGAGGTGGCTACACCTTC
once,TRBV5-6,-,TRBJ2-7,CASSSSEGGLYEQYF,TGTGCCAGCAGCTCCTCTGAGGGGGGGCTCTACGAGCAGTACTTC